This TCR beta chain was obtained from a study of cytomegalovirus exposure and HLA in healthy donors. General observations from the study: Later work showed greater clonal expansion in HLA-associated TCR beta chains than in equally common others. Within an earlier analysis, most TCR beta V segments proved productive either about 90% or about 30% of the time. Most TCR sequences were rare, but some public TCRs occurred in many donors.

Trimming left V 5 bases short and J 6 bases short, with 20 bases between. Germline V CDR1 and CDR2: MDHEN, SYDVKM. The CDR3 has 16 amino acids. Each donor was healthy, and each was a bone marrow donor. In the case of this clone: Its cognate antigen is unknown.

Use of 60 Vbeta and 13 Jbeta primers characterized the PCR. Profiling relied on immunoSEQ multiplex PCR, and the TCRdb table lists in-frame clones only, not all of them. The sample holds 50,000 to 65,000 clones, roughly 84% seen once. Material: PBMCs. This TCR came from a woman between 18 and 30 years old in good health and CMV-seronegative. The chain joins TRBV28 to TRBJ2-1; D gene ambiguous. The CDR3 is CASSRGSLESSNEQFF. The CDR3 nucleotides are TGTGCCAGCAGTCGAGGTAGTCTAGAAAGTTCCAATGAGCAGTTCTTC.